This T cell receptor (beta chain) comes out of a study of tumor-infiltrating lymphocytes in primary liver carcinoma. About the research overall: Subjects consisted of male and female patients aged 30 to 69 years.

Each 20-30 mg portion of unsorted bulk tissue served as the source for co-extraction of RNA and DNA. The patients had histopathologically diagnosed primary liver carcinoma, and their disease was treated by surgical resection. The CDR3 length is 17 residues. Worth noting for this clonotype: It may be a read error: a sequence one base away is much more abundant.

From approximately 500 ng total RNA, TCR beta cDNA was generated with a primer in the constant region. Three rounds of nested multiplex PCR with slightly modified ARM-PCR produced TCR beta libraries. Researchers ran the first two PCR rounds for roughly 10 cycles each with TRBV1-TRBV30 forward primers and a C-beta reverse primer. TCRdb recomputed calls from the multiplex PCR reads with MiXCR, one row per CDR3 protein. The table has 95,000 to 150,000 distinct CDR3 sequences, around two thirds seen once. The sequencing sample was made of liver tumor tissue from sampling region 1. The subset is: tumor region T1, superior pole. The TCR originated in a woman aged 60 to 75 with primary liver carcinoma and hepatitis B virus infection. This chain joins TRBV12-3 or TRBV12-4 and TRBJ2-2; 9 bases fit TRBD2. As DNA, the CDR3 is TGTGCCAGCACCCTGGGGGGAAGCGGGAGGATATCCGGGGAGCTGCTTTTT. Its protein product is CASTLGGSGRISGELLF.